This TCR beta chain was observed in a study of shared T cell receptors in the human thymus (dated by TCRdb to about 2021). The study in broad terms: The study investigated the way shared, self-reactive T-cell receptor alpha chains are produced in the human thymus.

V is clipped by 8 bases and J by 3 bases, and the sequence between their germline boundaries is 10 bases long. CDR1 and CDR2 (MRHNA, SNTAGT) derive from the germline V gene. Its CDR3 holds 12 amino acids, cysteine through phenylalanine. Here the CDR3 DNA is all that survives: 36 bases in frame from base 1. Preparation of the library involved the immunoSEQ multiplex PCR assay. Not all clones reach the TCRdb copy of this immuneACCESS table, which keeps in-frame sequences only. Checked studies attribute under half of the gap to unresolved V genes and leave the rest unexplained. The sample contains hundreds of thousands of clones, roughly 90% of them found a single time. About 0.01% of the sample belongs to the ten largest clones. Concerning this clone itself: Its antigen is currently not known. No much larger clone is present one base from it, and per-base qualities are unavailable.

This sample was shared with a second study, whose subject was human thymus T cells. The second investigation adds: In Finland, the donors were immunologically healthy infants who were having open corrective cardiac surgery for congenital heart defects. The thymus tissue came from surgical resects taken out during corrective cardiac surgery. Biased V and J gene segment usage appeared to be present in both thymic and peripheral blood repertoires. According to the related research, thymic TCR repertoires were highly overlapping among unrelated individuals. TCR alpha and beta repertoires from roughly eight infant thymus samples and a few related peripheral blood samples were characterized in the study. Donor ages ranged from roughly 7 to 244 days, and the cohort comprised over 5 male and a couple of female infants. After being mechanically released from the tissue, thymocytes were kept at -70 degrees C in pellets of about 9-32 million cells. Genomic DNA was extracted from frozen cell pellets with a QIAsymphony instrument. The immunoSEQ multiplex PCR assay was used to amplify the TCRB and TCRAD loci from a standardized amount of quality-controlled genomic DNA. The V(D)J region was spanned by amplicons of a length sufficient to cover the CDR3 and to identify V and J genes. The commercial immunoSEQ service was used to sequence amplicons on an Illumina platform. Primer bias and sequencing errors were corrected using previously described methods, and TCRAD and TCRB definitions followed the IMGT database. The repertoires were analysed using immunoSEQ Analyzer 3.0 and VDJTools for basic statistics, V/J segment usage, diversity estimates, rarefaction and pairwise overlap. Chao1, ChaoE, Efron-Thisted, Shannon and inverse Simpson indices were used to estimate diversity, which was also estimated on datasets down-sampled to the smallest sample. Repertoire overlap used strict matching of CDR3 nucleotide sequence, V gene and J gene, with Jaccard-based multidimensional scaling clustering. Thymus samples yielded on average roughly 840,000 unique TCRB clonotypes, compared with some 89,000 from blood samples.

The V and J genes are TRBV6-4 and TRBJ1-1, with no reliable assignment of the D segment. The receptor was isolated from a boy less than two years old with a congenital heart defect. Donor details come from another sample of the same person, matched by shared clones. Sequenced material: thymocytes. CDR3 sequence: CASRSGDTEAFF. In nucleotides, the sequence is TGTGCCAGCCGTTCGGGAGACACTGAAGCTTTCTTT.